The 21 T cell receptor beta chains below were found in one sample sequenced in a study of OX40 agonist ivuxolimab in advanced cancers. Libraries were prepared by immunoSEQ multiplex PCR; TCRdb keeps only in-frame clonotypes and omits some of them. The sample records tens of thousands of clones, 87% being singletons. The sequences come from CD4+ or CD8+ T cells sorted from blood, collected in a trial of the OX40 agonist ivuxolimab. The origin of the receptors is an adult with an advanced solid tumor such as melanoma, head and neck, liver or kidney cancer.

The V and J genes are TRBV28 and TRBJ2-1; D is unclear. Trimming removed 6 bases at V and 7 bases at J, with 7 bases between. Germline CDR1 MDHEN, CDR2 SYDVKM. This CDR3 is 11 amino acids long. The CDR3 is CASSPFNEQFF. The CDR3 nucleotides are TGTGCCAGCAGCCCCTTTAATGAGCAGTTCTTC.

This clone was picked up a small number of times. The chain couples TRBV10-2 to TRBJ2-5; D is unresolved. This CDR3 region has 11 residues. V was shortened by 2 bases and J by 7 bases, with 5 bases between the two germline ends. The germline V gene has CDR1 WSHSY and CDR2 SAAADI. CDR3 coding DNA: TGCGCCAGCAGTGAGGGCGGGACCCAGTACTTC. It specifies CASSEGGTQYF.

V and J are TRBV21-1 and TRBJ2-3. TRBV21-1 constitutes a pseudogene. This CDR3 is built from 15 residues. The CDR3 DNA follows: TGTGCCAGCAGCCATTGGGCGGCACGCACAGATACGCAGTATTTT. Protein: CASSHWAARTDTQYF.

The CDR3 spells CASSESPSAAYNEQFF. The DNA for the CDR3 is TGCGCCAGCAGCGAGTCCCCTAGCGCTGCCTACAATGAGCAGTTCTTC. The chain has TRBV4-1 and TRBJ2-1, with a weak D call TRBD2 (6 bases). The CDR3 consists of 16 residues. Trimming shortened V by 5 bases and J by 2 bases, and 16 bases separated the two germline ends. Germline values: CDR1 MGHRA, CDR2 YSYEKL.

This clone was found once. The sample holds other DNA sequences that translate to the same CDR3. The CDR3: CASSFYYEQYF. CDR3 nucleotides: TGTGCCAGCAGTTTCTACTACGAGCAGTACTTC. The chain joins TRBV28 to TRBJ2-7; no clear D gene. The CDR3 spans 11 residues. V gave up 3 bases and J gave up 3 bases, with 3 bases separating them. The germline V gene encodes CDR1 MDHEN and CDR2 SYDVKM.

The rearrangement joins TRBV28 to TRBJ2-2; D unresolved. V lost 3 bases and J lost 1, with 3 bases in between. This CDR3 has 13 amino acids. Per germline, CDR1 MDHEN and CDR2 SYDVKM. This chain's CDR3 is CASSFGNTGELFF. For the CDR3, the DNA is TGTGCCAGCAGTTTTGGGAACACCGGGGAGCTGTTTTTT.

This rearrangement joins TRBV4-2 to TRBJ2-7; D unclear. Looked up from germline, CDR1 is LGHNA and CDR2 is YNFKEQ. The CDR3 totals 13 residues. Trimming left V 5 bases short and J 0 bases short, with 8 bases between. The CDR3 nucleotides read TGTGCCAGCAGCTTAGCAACCTCCTACGAGCAGTACTTC. The encoded protein is CASSLATSYEQYF.

The chain combines TRBV6-5 with TRBJ1-1; D may be TRBD1 (5 bases). Germline CDR1 and CDR2: MNHEY and SVGAGI. Deletions cut 3 bases from V and 6 bases from J, with 14 bases between. The CDR3 runs 14 residues. The DNA of the CDR3 is TGTGCCAGCAGTTATCAGGGAGGTCCGGCTGAAGCTTTCTTT. Protein product: CASSYQGGPAEAFF.

The gene calls are TRBV27 and TRBJ2-7; TRBD2 might be the D (6 bases). Germline CDR1 reads MNHEY; CDR2 reads SMNVEV (reference sequence). V was clipped by 6 bases and J by 7 bases, with 16 bases between them. This CDR3 comprises 13 residues. Written as DNA, the CDR3 is TGTGCCAGCAGCCCGGGAGCCGCTAGAGAGCAGTACTTC. Residues: CASSPGAAREQYF.

The CDR3 region has the DNA TGTGCCTGGGGACCACTAGCGGGAGCCTACGAGCAGTACTTC. Its protein is CAWGPLAGAYEQYF. The chain joins TRBV30 to TRBJ2-7; 11 nucleotides align to TRBD2. CDR3 size: 14 residues. The germline CDR1 and CDR2 sequences are GTSNPN and SVGIG (reference sequence). Unmatched junction bases numbered 5, after V lost 5 bases and J lost 2 bases.

In its sample, this clone ranks as medium-sized (0.01 to 0.1%). The chain is built from TRBV6-5 and TRBJ2-7, with 12 nucleotides matching TRBD2. Germline V gene data show CDR1 as MNHEY and CDR2 as SVGAGI. V lost 6 bases to trimming and J lost 3 bases; unmatched junction nucleotides: 3. The CDR3 is 14 residues long. The CDR3 bases are TGTGCCAGCAGCTTACTAGCGGGAGGCTACGAGCAGTACTTC. It is translated as CASSLLAGGYEQYF.

The chain couples TRBV15 to TRBJ2-1, with 10 bases matching TRBD2. CDR1 is LNHNV and CDR2 is YYDKDF in the germline V gene (reference sequence). The V gene end was trimmed by 0 bases and the J gene end by 8 bases; junction bases not matched to a gene: 13. The CDR3 runs to 18 residues. The CDR3 protein is CATSRDLGLAGEGYEQFF. The CDR3 DNA reads as TGTGCCACCAGCAGAGATCTTGGGCTAGCGGGAGAGGGCTATGAGCAGTTCTTC.

CDR3: CASSVARSASGNTIYF. As DNA, the CDR3 is TGTGCCAGCAGCGTAGCCAGAAGCGCCTCTGGAAACACCATATATTTT. The chain employs TRBV9 and TRBJ1-3, with D unresolved. This CDR3 region has 16 residues. The germline CDR1 and CDR2 sequences are SGDLS and YYNGEE. V was shortened by 0 bases and J by 0 bases, with 10 bases between the two germline ends.

The CDR3 reads CASSFRGYEQYF. As DNA, the CDR3 is TGTGCCAGCAGCTTTAGGGGGTACGAGCAGTACTTC. This chain links TRBV7-9 with TRBJ2-7, with D maybe TRBD1 (6 bases). CDR1 SEHNR and CDR2 FQNEAQ come from the germline V gene (reference sequence). V was trimmed by 3 bases and J by 4 bases, leaving 7 bases between them. This CDR3 is built from 12 residues. Full variable domain (missing parts from reference TRBV7-9 and TRBJ2-7): DTGVSQNPRHKITKRGQNVTFRCDPISEHNRLYWYRQTLGQGPEFLTYFQNEAQLEKSRLLSDRFSAERPKGSFSTLEIQRTEQGDSAMYLCASSFRGYEQYFGPGTRLTVT.

In its sample, this clone was seen once. The genes are TRBV19 and TRBJ2-3; 10 bases are shared with TRBD2. Germline V CDR1 and CDR2: LNHDA, SQIVND (reference sequence). This CDR3 comprises 17 residues. V shed 4 bases and J 3 bases; nucleotides not matched to a gene: 10. This chain's CDR3 is CASSRPRLAGLTDTQYF. The CDR3 nucleotides are TGTGCCAGTAGTAGGCCAAGACTAGCGGGTCTGACAGATACGCAGTATTTT. Full variable domain (remainder filled in from reference TRBV19 and TRBJ2-3): DGGITQSPKYLFRKEGQNVTLSCEQNLNHDAMYWYRQDPGQGLRLIYYSQIVNDFQKGDIAEGYSVSREKKESFPLTVTSAQKNPTAFYLCASSRPRLAGLTDTQYFGPGTRLTVL.

The chain carries TRBV30 and TRBJ2-3; 8 bases match TRBD2. The CDR3 runs to 13 residues. V trimming: 7 bases; J trimming: 0 bases; junction bases outside the gene matches: 3. Looked up from germline, CDR1 is GTSNPN and CDR2 is SVGIG (reference sequence). Written as DNA, the CDR3 is TGTGCCTATAGCGGGGCTAGCACAGATACGCAGTATTTT. As protein: CAYSGASTDTQYF.

This chain joins TRBV6-1 and TRBJ1-5; D call uncertain. The CDR3 has 15 amino acids. Germline V gives CDR1 MNHNS, CDR2 SASEGT. Trimming pared 6 bases from V and 8 bases from J, leaving 20 bases between. The CDR3 protein is CASRSASFGGEPQHF. As DNA, the CDR3 is TGTGCCAGCAGGAGCGCCAGCTTCGGTGGGGAGCCCCAGCATTTT.

This clone was detected once. The CDR3 is CASSQTGGYEQYF. The CDR3 nucleotides read TGTGCCAGCAGTCAGACAGGGGGCTACGAGCAGTACTTC. The rearrangement uses TRBV11-2 and TRBJ2-7, with 9 bases fitting TRBD1. The V gene's germline CDR1 is SGHAT and CDR2 FQNNGV. The CDR3 length is 13 residues. The V segment lost 6 bases and the J segment 3 bases; nucleotides outside the gene matches: 3.

V usage is TRBV28 and J usage is TRBJ2-1; 7 bases are a match to TRBD2. The V gene's germline CDR1 is MDHEN and CDR2 SYDVKM. CDR3 length equals 16 residues. V lost 4 bases to trimming and J lost 4 bases; unmatched junction nucleotides: 10. CDR3 in amino acids: CASSSPIVAGYNEQFF. The DNA for the CDR3 is TGTGCCAGCAGTTCCCCCATAGTAGCGGGTTACAATGAGCAGTTCTTC.

The genes are TRBV23-1 and TRBJ2-6; D not resolved. TRBV23-1 carries the ORF label, with uncertain function. Trimming left V 8 bases short and J 2 bases short, with 22 bases between. This CDR3 has 18 residues. The CDR3 bases are TGCGCCAGCCCCCTAGGACGCTCCTCTAGGCCTGGGGCCAACGTCCTGACTTTC. It encodes CASPLGRSSRPGANVLTF.

The CDR3 DNA sequence: TGTGCCAGCAGGCTGGGACTAGCGGGAGATACCGGGGAGCTGTTTTTT. Its translation is CASRLGLAGDTGELFF. The genes are TRBV6-6 and TRBJ2-2, with TRBD2 identical over 14 bases. The trim removed 6 bases at V and 5 bases at J, leaving 5 bases unmatched. CDR3 length equals 16 residues. The germline V gene has CDR1 MNHNY and CDR2 SVGAGI (reference sequence).